Below, 29 T cell receptor beta chains from the same sample are listed, as sequenced in a study of cytomegalovirus exposure and HLA in healthy donors. The PCR made use of 60 Vbeta and 13 Jbeta primers. Repertoires were generated with immunoSEQ multiplex PCR, while TCRdb's copy carries only in-frame clones and drops some. Of roughly 190,000 clones in the sample, 75% to 85% were seen once. Sequencing input: PBMCs. These receptors originate from a woman in her 50s in good health and CMV-seronegative.

This chain joins TRBV9 and TRBJ2-1; TRBD2 agrees at 11 bases. The CDR3 runs to 15 residues. From germline, CDR1 is SGDLS and CDR2 YYNGEE. V gave up 4 bases and J gave up 4 bases; unmatched junction bases: 4. In DNA form, the CDR3 reads TGTGCCAGCAGCTCGGGACTAGCGGAATACAATGAGCAGTTCTTC. It encodes CASSSGLAEYNEQFF.

This clone came up a few times. The chain links TRBV27 to TRBJ2-3, with a possible D match to TRBD1 (6 bases). Trimming stripped 4 bases from V and 1 base from J, with 15 bases between. The CDR3 is made up of 16 amino acids. Germline V CDR1 and CDR2: MNHEY, SMNVEV (reference sequence). CDR3 residues: CASSSTQTGRTDTQYF. The CDR3 nucleotides read TGTGCCAGCAGTTCCACTCAGACAGGACGCACAGATACGCAGTATTTT.

The CDR3 region has the DNA TGTGCCAGCTCACCTGGGGGGTCAGCCAAAAACATTCAGTACTTC. This sequence encodes CASSPGGSAKNIQYF. The chain links TRBV18 to TRBJ2-4; a weak D match, TRBD2 (6 bases). Trimming pared 3 bases from V and 0 bases from J, leaving 9 bases between. The CDR3 spans 15 residues. The germline gives CDR1 KGHSH, CDR2 LQKENI.

The genes are TRBV10-2 and TRBJ2-4; 10 bases are a match to TRBD1. CDR3 length: 15 amino acids. Germline loops: CDR1 WSHSY, CDR2 SAAADI. With V trimmed by 1 base and J by 4 bases, 1 base remained unmatched. CDR3 loop: CASSELGQGKNIQYF. The CDR3 region has the DNA TGCGCCAGCAGTGAGTTGGGACAGGGGAAAAACATTCAGTACTTC.

This chain links TRBV28 with TRBJ2-3; TRBD2 aligns across 9 bases. Looked up from germline, CDR1 is MDHEN and CDR2 is SYDVKM. This CDR3 contains 17 residues. V gave up 0 bases and J gave up 2 bases; unmatched junction bases: 6. The CDR3 coding sequence is TGTGCCAGCAGTTTATGGGCTGCGGGGGGGAACACAGATACGCAGTATTTT. It encodes CASSLWAAGGNTDTQYF.

The chain recombines TRBV19 with TRBJ2-7; 14 bases fit TRBD2. Germline V gene lookup returns CDR1 LNHDA and CDR2 SQIVND (reference sequence). This CDR3 has 17 residues. With 6 bases clipped from V and 3 bases from J, the junction kept 10 bases outside the gene matches. The chain's CDR3 is CASSLGTSGSANYEQYF. The CDR3 DNA reads TGTGCCAGTAGCCTCGGGACTAGCGGGAGCGCCAACTACGAGCAGTACTTC.

V is TRBV5-4 and J is TRBJ2-7, with 10 positions matching TRBD2. The CDR3 extends over 14 amino acids. Germline assignment: CDR1 SGHNT and CDR2 YYREEE (reference sequence). J gave up 2 bases and V 4 bases, and 3 bases lay outside the gene matches. The CDR3: CASSLAGAAYEQYF. The CDR3 bases are TGTGCCAGCAGCCTAGCGGGGGCTGCCTACGAGCAGTACTTC.

The chain links TRBV5-1 to TRBJ1-2; D unresolved. V was shortened by 1 base and J by 7 bases, with 17 bases between the two germline ends. Germline loops: CDR1 SGHRS, CDR2 YFSETQ. The CDR3 is 15 residues long. The CDR3 sequence is CASSLSVGGASGYTF. CDR3 DNA: TGCGCCAGCAGCTTGAGTGTCGGCGGAGCCTCTGGCTACACCTTC.

This clone was found a few times. This chain connects TRBV28 to TRBJ1-2, with D possibly being TRBD1 (6 bases). Germline CDR1 MDHEN, CDR2 SYDVKM. The CDR3 covers 12 residues. The V end was cut by 8 bases, the J end by 5 bases, with 12 bases between. The CDR3 spells CASGGAYYGYTF. The CDR3 region has the DNA TGTGCCAGCGGGGGGGCTTATTATGGCTACACCTTC.

A single count supports this clone. The rearrangement links TRBV19 to TRBJ2-5, with 7 bases identical to TRBD2. The germline V gene encodes CDR1 LNHDA and CDR2 SQIVND (reference sequence). The CDR3 is 15 residues long. V lost 4 bases, J lost 2 bases, and 7 bases stayed unmatched. The CDR3 DNA reads as TGTGCCAGTAGTACTGGCGGGGGAGTGCAAGAGACCCAGTACTTC. Protein product: CASSTGGGVQETQYF. Full variable domain (outside the CDR3, taken from reference TRBV19 and TRBJ2-5): DGGITQSPKYLFRKEGQNVTLSCEQNLNHDAMYWYRQDPGQGLRLIYYSQIVNDFQKGDIAEGYSVSREKKESFPLTVTSAQKNPTAFYLCASSTGGGVQETQYFGPGTRLLVL.

This clone was recorded once. The V gene is TRBV7-2, the J gene TRBJ2-7, with D tentatively TRBD2 (5 bases). The V gene lost 3 bases and the J gene lost 6 bases, with 12 bases spanning the gap. Per germline, CDR1 SGHTA and CDR2 FQGNSA. The CDR3 has 13 residues. The CDR3 sequence: CASSFIGKGEQYF. The DNA for the CDR3 is TGTGCCAGCAGCTTCATCGGGAAGGGCGAGCAGTACTTC.

V gene TRBV5-5 combines with J gene TRBJ1-4, with D uncertain. Germline assignment: CDR1 SGHKS and CDR2 YYEKEE (reference sequence). The CDR3 consists of 14 residues. V lost 4 bases and J 6 bases, leaving 13 bases between the germline ends. The CDR3 DNA reads as TGTGCCAGCAGCCAGACTAGCATTTATGAAAAACTGTTTTTT. Protein: CASSQTSIYEKLFF.

The rearrangement uses TRBV19 and TRBJ2-1; D may be TRBD2 (5 bases). Trimming took 4 bases from V and 7 from J, leaving 17 bases between them. Germline V gene lookup returns CDR1 LNHDA and CDR2 SQIVND (reference sequence). The CDR3 sequence is 15 residues long. DNA for the CDR3: TGTGCCAGTAGTACTGTCGGGGAAGGTTGGAATGAGCAGTTCTTC. Its translation is CASSTVGEGWNEQFF.

V gene TRBV10-3 combines with J gene TRBJ2-5; 8 bases map to TRBD2. The V and J ends lost 5 bases and 4 bases, in that order; junction bases with no gene match: 0. This CDR3 has 12 residues. Per germline, CDR1 ENHRY and CDR2 SYGVKD. In DNA, the CDR3 is TGTGCCATCAGTCTAGCGGGAGAGACCCAGTACTTC. Its protein product is CAISLAGETQYF.

This clone came up once. The chain has TRBV15 and TRBJ2-1; 9 bases align to TRBD2. Trimming took 0 bases from V and 6 from J; bases not matched to a gene: 6. The CDR3 loop spans 16 amino acids. Germline-derived CDR1 and CDR2 are LNHNV and YYDKDF (reference sequence). The CDR3 DNA reads as TGTGCCACCAGCAGAGATGGCGGGAGGGCCTTCAATGAGCAGTTCTTC. It codes for CATSRDGGRAFNEQFF. Full variable domain (remainder filled in from reference TRBV15 and TRBJ2-1): DAMVIQNPRYQVTQFGKPVTLSCSQTLNHNVMYWYQQKSSQAPKLLFHYYDKDFNNEADTPDNFQSRRPNTSFCFLDIRSPGLGDTAMYLCATSRDGGRAFNEQFFGPGTRLTVL.

DNA for the CDR3: TGTGCCAGCAGCTTTTCCCCGGGACAGATAAGTGACGAGCAGTACTTC. Its translation: CASSFSPGQISDEQYF. The chain employs TRBV11-1 and TRBJ2-7, with 7 bases lining up with TRBD1. The V and J ends lost 3 bases and 5 bases, in that order; junction bases with no gene match: 13. This CDR3 contains 16 residues. Germline CDR1 and CDR2: SGHAT and FQDESV (reference sequence). Looking up the rest from reference TRBV11-1 and TRBJ2-7 gives the full variable domain: EAEVAQSPRYKITEKSQAVAFWCDPISGHATLYWYRQILGQGPELLVQFQDESVVDDSQLPKDRFSAERLKGVDSTLKIQPAELGDSAMYLCASSFSPGQISDEQYFGPGTRLTVT.

The chain couples TRBV6-5 to TRBJ2-3; D not resolved. This CDR3 has 14 amino acids. From germline, CDR1 is MNHEY and CDR2 SVGAGI. V lost 0 bases, J lost 0 bases, and 4 bases lay in between. The CDR3 sequence is CASSYSPSTDTQYF. In nucleotides, the CDR3 is TGTGCCAGCAGTTACTCCCCTAGCACAGATACGCAGTATTTT.

The gene calls are TRBV29-1 and TRBJ2-5; the D gene is possibly TRBD1 (5 bases). Trimming removed 4 bases from V and 5 bases from J, with 11 bases in between. Germline V gene data show CDR1 as SQVTM and CDR2 as ANQGSEA. This CDR3 spans 12 amino acids. DNA of the CDR3: TGCAGCGTTGTAGTTACAGGCGAGACCCAGTACTTC. Translation: CSVVVTGETQYF.

This clone was counted a few times. The gene calls are TRBV7-9 and TRBJ1-1; D is perhaps TRBD1 (5 bases). CDR3 length equals 14 residues. Trimming pared 6 bases from V and 1 base from J, leaving 12 bases between. The V gene's germline CDR1 is SEHNR and CDR2 FQNEAQ (reference sequence). The CDR3 sequence is CASRKAGQNTEAFF. CDR3 sequence (DNA): TGTGCCAGCAGAAAGGCGGGGCAGAACACTGAAGCTTTCTTT. The full variable domain, in which reference TRBV7-9 and TRBJ1-1 provide the parts outside the CDR3, is DTGVSQNPRHKITKRGQNVTFRCDPISEHNRLYWYRQTLGQGPEFLTYFQNEAQLEKSRLLSDRFSAERPKGSFSTLEIQRTEQGDSAMYLCASRKAGQNTEAFFGQGTRLTVV.

J is TRBJ2-1 and V is TRBV11-3, with 7 bases fitting TRBD2. Trimming at V came to 1 base and at J to 5 bases, leaving 8 bases not matched to a gene. The CDR3 consists of 16 residues. The V gene's germline CDR1 is SGHNT and CDR2 YENEEA. The CDR3 reads CASSLVAGLTNNEQFF. The CDR3 DNA is TGTGCCAGCAGCTTAGTTGCGGGACTAACGAACAATGAGCAGTTCTTC.

V usage is TRBV6-4 and J usage is TRBJ2-7, with TRBD2 matching 11 bases. The CDR3 runs 14 residues. Germline CDR1 is MRHNA and CDR2 is SNTAGT. The V segment lost 6 bases and the J segment 7 bases; nucleotides outside the gene matches: 8. CDR3 nucleotide sequence: TGTGCCAGCAGACCCACTAGCGGGAGCGGTGAGCAGTACTTC. It encodes CASRPTSGSGEQYF.

This chain joins TRBV10-2 and TRBJ2-7; D remains ambiguous. From germline, CDR1 is WSHSY and CDR2 SAAADI. The V and J ends lost 0 bases and 4 bases respectively, with 7 bases between them. The length of the CDR3 is 13 residues. CDR3 DNA sequence: TGCGCCAGCAGTGAGTCGGCCGTATACGAGCAGTACTTC. The encoded protein is CASSESAVYEQYF.

This rearrangement joins TRBV19 to TRBJ2-2, with 9 bases that match TRBD1. V trimming: 0 bases; J trimming: 5 bases; junction bases outside the gene matches: 7. This CDR3 region has 17 residues. Looked up from germline, CDR1 is LNHDA and CDR2 is SQIVND (reference sequence). CDR3 protein: CASSIDVGTGWTGELFF. The CDR3 nucleotides are TGTGCCAGTAGTATAGATGTGGGGACAGGGTGGACCGGGGAGCTGTTTTTT.

For the CDR3, the DNA is TGTGCCAGTAGTTCACAGGGGTACACTGAAGCTTTCTTT. This codes for CASSSQGYTEAFF. The chain couples TRBV19 to TRBJ1-1; TRBD1 aligns across 7 bases. V was clipped by 5 bases and J by 3 bases; unmatched bases: 3. The CDR3 length is 13 residues. CDR1 LNHDA and CDR2 SQIVND come from the germline V gene (reference sequence). The entire variable domain, with the rest obtained from reference TRBV19 and TRBJ1-1, is as follows: DGGITQSPKYLFRKEGQNVTLSCEQNLNHDAMYWYRQDPGQGLRLIYYSQIVNDFQKGDIAEGYSVSREKKESFPLTVTSAQKNPTAFYLCASSSQGYTEAFFGQGTRLTVV.

This clone was detected only once. The V gene is TRBV4-2, the J gene TRBJ1-3; D not resolved. Trimming left V 0 bases short and J 2 bases short, with 8 bases between. The CDR3 loop spans 15 amino acids. Germline values: CDR1 LGHNA, CDR2 YNFKEQ. CDR3 sequence (DNA): TGTGCCAGCAGCCAAGAAGGGAGCCCTGGAAACACCATATATTTT. It codes for CASSQEGSPGNTIYF.

The chain links TRBV27 to TRBJ2-1, with D tentatively TRBD2 (5 bases). Looked up from germline, CDR1 is MNHEY and CDR2 is SMNVEV (reference sequence). V lost 3 bases and J 9 bases, leaving 12 bases between the germline ends. There are 13 residues in the CDR3. The CDR3 loop is CASSLGRGGEQFF. The DNA of the CDR3 is TGTGCCAGCAGTTTGGGCCGGGGTGGTGAGCAGTTCTTC.

This clone was observed a handful of times. The gene calls are TRBV28 and TRBJ1-6, with D possibly TRBD1 on 6 matching bases. Germline CDR1 MDHEN, CDR2 SYDVKM. The CDR3 has 13 residues. The V end lost 5 bases, the J end lost 9 bases, and 11 bases lay between the germline ends. The CDR3 region has the DNA TGTGCCAGCAGTCCAGGGGTTGGTTCACCCCTCCACTTT. This gives the protein CASSPGVGSPLHF.

This clone was seen a single time. The V call is TRBV5-1, the J call TRBJ1-1; D remains ambiguous. The CDR3 totals 14 residues. Trimming cost V 2 bases and J 0 bases, with 8 bases left between them. CDR1 and CDR2 from the germline V gene are SGHRS and YFSETQ. The CDR3 nucleotides are TGCGCCAGCAGCTTTAGCAGAATGAACACTGAAGCTTTCTTT. Amino acid sequence: CASSFSRMNTEAFF.

The V call is TRBV7-9, the J call TRBJ2-1; 12 bases agree with TRBD2. This CDR3 has 16 amino acids. Per the germline V gene, CDR1 is SEHNR and CDR2 is FQNEAQ (reference sequence). Losses at the gene ends were 7 bases for V and 2 bases for J; bases not matched to a gene: 6. In DNA form, the CDR3 reads TGTGCCAGCAACGGGGCTAGCGGGAGGGCCTACAATGAGCAGTTCTTC. Amino acid sequence: CASNGASGRAYNEQFF.